The present T cell receptor (beta chain) was sequenced within a study of control samples from healthy donors and cancer patients. The CDR3 has 15 amino acids. Unmatched junction bases numbered 5, after V lost 0 bases and J lost 9 bases. Germline V gene sequence: CDR1 LGHNA, CDR2 YNFKEQ. TCRdb's table, derived via immunoSEQ multiplex PCR, lists solely in-frame clones and lacks some. The table shows 130,000 or so clones, with roughly 88% occurring only once. The sequence derives from a man aged 45 to 65 in good health. This chain joins TRBV4-2 and TRBJ1-6, with 7 bases that match TRBD1. Sample: blood. Here the CDR3 DNA reads TGTGCCAGCAGCCAAGAGCGACAGGGCCGTTCACCCCTCCACTTT. Translating it yields CASSQERQGRSPLHF.